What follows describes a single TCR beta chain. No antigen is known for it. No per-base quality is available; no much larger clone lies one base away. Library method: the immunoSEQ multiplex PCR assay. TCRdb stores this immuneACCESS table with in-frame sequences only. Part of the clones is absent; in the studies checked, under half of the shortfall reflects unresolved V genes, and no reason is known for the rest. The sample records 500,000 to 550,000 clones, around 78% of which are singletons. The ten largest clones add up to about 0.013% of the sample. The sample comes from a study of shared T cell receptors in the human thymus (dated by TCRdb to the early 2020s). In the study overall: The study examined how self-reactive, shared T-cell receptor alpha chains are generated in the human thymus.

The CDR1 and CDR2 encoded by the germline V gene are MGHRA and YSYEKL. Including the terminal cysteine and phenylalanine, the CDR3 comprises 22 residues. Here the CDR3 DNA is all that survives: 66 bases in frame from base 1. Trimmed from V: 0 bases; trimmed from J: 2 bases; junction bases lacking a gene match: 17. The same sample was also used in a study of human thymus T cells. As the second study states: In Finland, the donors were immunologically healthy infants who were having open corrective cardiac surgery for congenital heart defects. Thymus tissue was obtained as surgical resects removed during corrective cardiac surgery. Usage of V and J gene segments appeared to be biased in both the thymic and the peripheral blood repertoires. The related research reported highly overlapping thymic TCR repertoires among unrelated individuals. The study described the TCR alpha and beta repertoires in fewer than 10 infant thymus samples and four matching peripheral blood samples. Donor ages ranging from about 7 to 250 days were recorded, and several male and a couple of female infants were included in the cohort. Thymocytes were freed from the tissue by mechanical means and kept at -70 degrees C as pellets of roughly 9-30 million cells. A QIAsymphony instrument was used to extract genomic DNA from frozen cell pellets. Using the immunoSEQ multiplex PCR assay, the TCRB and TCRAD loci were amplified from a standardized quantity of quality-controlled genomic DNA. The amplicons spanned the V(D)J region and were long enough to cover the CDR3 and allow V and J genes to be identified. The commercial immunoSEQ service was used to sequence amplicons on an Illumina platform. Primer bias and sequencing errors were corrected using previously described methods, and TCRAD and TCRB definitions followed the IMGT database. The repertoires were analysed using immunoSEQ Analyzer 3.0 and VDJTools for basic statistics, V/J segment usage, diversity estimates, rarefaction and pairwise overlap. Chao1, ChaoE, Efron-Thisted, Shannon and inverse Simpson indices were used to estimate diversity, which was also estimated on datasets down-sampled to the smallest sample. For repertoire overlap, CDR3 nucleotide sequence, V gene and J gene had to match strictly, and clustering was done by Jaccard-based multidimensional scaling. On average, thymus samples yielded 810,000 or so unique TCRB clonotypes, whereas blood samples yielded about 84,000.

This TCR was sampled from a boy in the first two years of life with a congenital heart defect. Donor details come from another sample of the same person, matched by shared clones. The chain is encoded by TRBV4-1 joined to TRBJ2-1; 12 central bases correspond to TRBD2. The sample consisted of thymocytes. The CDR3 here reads CASSQERQIPGTSGPTYNEQFF. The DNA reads TGCGCCAGCAGCCAAGAGAGGCAGATACCCGGGACTAGCGGGCCGACCTACAATGAGCAGTTCTTC.